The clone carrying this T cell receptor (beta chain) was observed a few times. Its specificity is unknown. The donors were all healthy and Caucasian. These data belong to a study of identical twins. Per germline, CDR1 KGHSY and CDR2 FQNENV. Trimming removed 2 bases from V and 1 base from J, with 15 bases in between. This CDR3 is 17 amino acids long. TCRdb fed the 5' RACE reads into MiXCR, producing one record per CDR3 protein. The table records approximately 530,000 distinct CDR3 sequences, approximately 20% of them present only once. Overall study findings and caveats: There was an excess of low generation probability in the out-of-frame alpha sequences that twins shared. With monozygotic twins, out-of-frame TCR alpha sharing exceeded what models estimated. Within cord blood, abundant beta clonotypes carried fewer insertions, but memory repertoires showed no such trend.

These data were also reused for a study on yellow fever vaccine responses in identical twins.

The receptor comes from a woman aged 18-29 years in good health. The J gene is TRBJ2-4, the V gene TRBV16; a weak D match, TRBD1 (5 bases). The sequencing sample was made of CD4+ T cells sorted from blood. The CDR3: CASSQGQWGLAKNIQYF. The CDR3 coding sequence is TGTGCCAGCAGCCAAGGGCAATGGGGCCTGGCCAAAAACATTCAGTACTTC.